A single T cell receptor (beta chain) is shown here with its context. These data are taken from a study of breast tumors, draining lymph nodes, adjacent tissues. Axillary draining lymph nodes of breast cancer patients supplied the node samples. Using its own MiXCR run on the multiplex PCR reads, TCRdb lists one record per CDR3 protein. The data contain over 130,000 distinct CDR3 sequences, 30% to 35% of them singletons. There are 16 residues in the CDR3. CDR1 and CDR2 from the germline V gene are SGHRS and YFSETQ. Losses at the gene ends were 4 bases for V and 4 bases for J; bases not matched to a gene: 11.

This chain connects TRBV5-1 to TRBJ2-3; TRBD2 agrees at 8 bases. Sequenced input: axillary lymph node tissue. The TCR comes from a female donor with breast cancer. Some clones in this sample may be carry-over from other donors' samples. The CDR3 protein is CASSPPTSVPADTQYF. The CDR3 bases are TGCGCCAGCAGCCCCCCGACTAGCGTTCCCGCAGATACGCAGTATTTT.